The T cell receptor (beta chain) under discussion was sequenced for a study of T cells in Graves' hyperthyroidism and ophthalmopathy. Overall study: Pretreatment peripheral blood was obtained at initial diagnosis.

Whole-study results and caveats: Appearing also in blood were most of the thyroid clonotypes expanded above 0.001.

Participants, patients aged 18 to 65, had newly diagnosed hyperthyroidism with a duration under 2 months. Patients having uncontrolled infection, another autoimmune disease, pregnancy or lactation were not included. This clonotype was seen repeatedly, ten times or more. The antigen remains unidentified. Using RNA transcripts as the source, TCR beta CDR3 regions were amplified. HTBI primers drove first-round RT-PCR of the TCR CDR3. Each CDR3 protein is one row after TCRdb ran MiXCR on the multiplex PCR reads. In the table there are fewer than 600,000 distinct CDR3 sequences, around 14% of which are singletons. CDR1 is SNHLY and CDR2 is FYNNEI in the germline V gene. Trimming cost V 8 bases and J 12 bases; bases outside gene matches: 13. The CDR3 spans 13 residues.

The material sequenced was blood. The genes are TRBV2 and TRBJ2-3, with 8 bases aligning to TRBD2. The clonotype was recovered from a woman aged 18-29 years with Graves' hyperthyroidism. The CDR3 is CASQESGLAFQYF. In DNA form, the CDR3 reads TGTGCCAGCCAGGAATCAGGACTAGCCTTTCAGTATTTT.